A single TCR beta chain is shown here with its context. V lost 4 bases and J 7 bases, leaving 17 bases between the germline ends. Per germline, CDR1 SGDLS and CDR2 YYNGEE. The CDR3 sequence is 14 residues long. The sample belongs to a study of blood T cell repertoires in COVID-19. About the research overall: From the United States, Italy and Spain came samples of acute and convalescent COVID-19. The cDNA or gDNA used as material had been derived from T cells, B-cell-depleted T cells, or PBMCs.

Assay used: immunoSEQ multiplex PCR; TCRdb lists only in-frame clones, some missing. This repertoire shows tens of thousands of clones, about 88% found once; its top ten account for about 65%. The source material was peripheral blood. The clonotype originates from a man aged 65-85 years with acute or convalescent COVID-19. The V call is TRBV9, the J call TRBJ1-2, with D perhaps matching TRBD1 (5 bases). CDR3 amino acids: CASSSGGGLGGYTF. CDR3 in DNA: TGTGCCAGCAGCTCCGGCGGGGGTTTGGGTGGCTACACCTTC.